Below, 11 T cell receptor beta chains from the same sample are listed, as sequenced in a study of technical replicates of blood from a few donors. TCRdb's copy holds only in-frame clones and misses some; the assay was immunoSEQ multiplex PCR. In the table there are tens of thousands of clones, approximately 94% of which are singletons. The sample taken for sequencing was T cells isolated from PBMCs. All receptors derive from a human donor in good health.

DNA for the CDR3: TGTGCCAGCAGCTTAGAGCAGGGGCTGGCCTACGAGCAGTACTTC. It yields the protein CASSLEQGLAYEQYF. The V call is TRBV11-2, the J call TRBJ2-7, with D tentatively TRBD1 (6 bases). Trimming removed 0 bases at V and 2 bases at J, with 11 bases between. The length of the CDR3 is 15 residues. The germline CDR1 and CDR2 sequences are SGHAT and FQNNGV.

The CDR3 region is CASSQGRQETQYF. CDR3 bases: TGTGCCAGTAGTCAGGGGCGCCAAGAGACCCAGTACTTC. The chain employs TRBV19 and TRBJ2-5; tentative D call: TRBD1 (6 bases). The germline V gene encodes CDR1 LNHDA and CDR2 SQIVND (reference sequence). V shed 5 bases and J shed 1 base, with 8 bases lying between them. This CDR3 spans 13 amino acids.

The chain uses TRBV7-9 and TRBJ1-5, with a possible D match to TRBD1 (6 bases). CDR1 is SEHNR, CDR2 FQNEAQ, per germline (reference sequence). Trimming pared 3 bases from V and 9 bases from J, leaving 15 bases between. The CDR3 spans 14 residues. CDR3 DNA sequence: TGTGCCAGCAGCTTTACAGGGCTGGATCCGCCCCAGCATTTT. Encoded protein: CASSFTGLDPPQHF.

The rearrangement links TRBV27 to TRBJ1-2, with TRBD1 identical over 8 bases. V trimming: 2 bases; J trimming: 0 bases; junction bases outside the gene matches: 5. From germline, CDR1 is MNHEY and CDR2 SMNVEV (reference sequence). The CDR3 totals 16 residues. CDR3 in amino acids: CASSLHRTGPNYGYTF. The CDR3 DNA sequence: TGTGCCAGCAGTTTACATCGGACAGGGCCTAACTATGGCTACACCTTC.

This chain joins TRBV7-9 and TRBJ1-4; D is unclear. Germline V gene lookup returns CDR1 SEHNR and CDR2 FQNEAQ (reference sequence). V lost 6 bases to trimming and J lost 8 bases, with 16 bases between them. The CDR3 is 14 amino acids. DNA for the CDR3: TGTGCCAGCAGTGGCCACGAGGATGCAGAAAAACTGTTTTTT. The encoded protein is CASSGHEDAEKLFF.

This chain links TRBV6-5 with TRBJ2-7, with D possibly TRBD2 on 5 matching bases. The length of the CDR3 is 15 residues. Germline V gene data show CDR1 as MNHEY and CDR2 as SVGAGI. V lost 3 bases, J lost 1 base, and 13 bases lay in between. CDR3 DNA sequence: TGTGCCAGCAGTTATCTCCCCGAGGGATCCTACGAGCAGTACTTC. Its translation is CASSYLPEGSYEQYF.

Note on this clone: Germline is not matched at one junction end, which may reflect a read error. The chain combines TRBV19 with TRBJ2-7; the match to TRBD2 covers 10 bases. The CDR3 is 15 amino acids. Germline V gives CDR1 LNHDA, CDR2 SQIVND (reference sequence). The CDR3, as DNA: TGTGCCAGCAGTATAGGAGGGCTAGCGGGAGCCGAGCAGTACTTC. It yields the protein CASSIGGLAGAEQYF.

The rearrangement uses TRBV11-3 and TRBJ1-1, with 8 bases matching TRBD1. The germline gives CDR1 SGHNT, CDR2 YENEEA. The CDR3 has 15 amino acids. Trimming cost V 5 bases and J 0 bases; bases outside gene matches: 5. The chain's CDR3 is CASSNDRGLNTEAFF. The DNA for the CDR3 is TGTGCCAGCAGCAATGACAGGGGCTTGAACACTGAAGCTTTCTTT.

DNA for the CDR3: TGTGCCAGCACCCCAGGTGAAACGACTGAAGCTTTCTTT. It is translated as CASTPGETTEAFF. This chain joins TRBV28 and TRBJ1-1, with no clear D. CDR1 MDHEN and CDR2 SYDVKM come from the germline V gene. V shed 7 bases and J shed 5 bases, with 14 bases lying between them. The CDR3 sequence is 13 residues long.

This chain links TRBV7-2 with TRBJ2-1; weak D call: TRBD2 (6 bases). The CDR3 has 16 residues. CDR1 SGHTA and CDR2 FQGNSA come from the germline V gene. The V end was cut by 5 bases, the J end by 2 bases, with 16 bases between. This CDR3 reads CASSPRGLAAYNEQFF. The CDR3 nucleotides read TGTGCCAGCAGCCCACGAGGGTTAGCGGCCTACAATGAGCAGTTCTTC.

The V call is TRBV27, the J call TRBJ2-2, with 7 bases that match TRBD2. Germline values: CDR1 MNHEY, CDR2 SMNVEV (reference sequence). The CDR3 runs to 16 residues. The V and J ends lost 5 bases and 4 bases, in that order; junction bases with no gene match: 10. The CDR3 loop reads CASSRTGTTSTGELFF. The CDR3 DNA follows: TGTGCCAGCAGTAGGACCGGGACTACGAGCACCGGGGAGCTGTTTTTT.